A selection of T cell receptor beta chains follows, all from one sample in a study of shared clonotypes between healthy human individuals. TCRdb's table, derived via immunoSEQ multiplex PCR, lists solely in-frame clones and lacks some. The data hold over 2 million clones, with about 95% observed a single time. Sample: naive CD8+ T cells sorted from blood. All receptors derive from a man younger than 35 in good health. CDR3s include the opening cysteine and the closing phenylalanine or tryptophan. The D gene is left open where the match is weak. Where a row states a size, it is once, few, many or the class of an expanded clone; other rows omit it.

D gene | J gene | clone size | V gene | CDR3 DNA | CDR3 protein
TRBD2 | TRBJ2-7 | - | TRBV11-3 | TGTGCCAGCAGGCTACTAGCGGGTTACTACGAGCAGTACTTC | CASRLLAGYYEQYF
TRBD1 | TRBJ2-7 | - | TRBV29-1 | TGCAGCGTTAAGGGACAGTTCTACGAGCAGTACTTC | CSVKGQFYEQYF
TRBD2 | TRBJ2-1 | - | TRBV10-3 | TGTGCCAGCTGGACTAGCGGGGACAATGAGCAGTTCTTC | CASWTSGDNEQFF
- | TRBJ2-7 | once | TRBV18 | TGTGCCAGCTCACCACCCGGCGGAACCTACGAGCAGTACTTC | CASSPPGGTYEQYF
- | TRBJ2-2 | - | TRBV6-4 | TGTGCCAGCAGTGAAGGAGGAGGGCCCGGCACCGGGGAGCTGTTTTTT | CASSEGGGPGTGELFF
- | TRBJ2-5 | - | TRBV28 | TGTGCCAGCAGTTCCGTATTCAGGGAGACCCAGTACTTC | CASSSVFRETQYF
- | TRBJ2-1 | - | TRBV4-3 | TGCGCCAGCAGCCAAGATCAGCAACTCTCCTACAATGAGCAGTTCTTC | CASSQDQQLSYNEQFF
- | TRBJ2-1 | once | TRBV14 | TGTGCCAGCAAAGGTGGCGGACAGAGCTCCTACAATGAGCAGTTCTTC | CASKGGGQSSYNEQFF
- | TRBJ2-7 | - | TRBV21-1 | TGTGCCAGCAGCCCTCGGCCTGACAGGAAACACTACGAGCAGTACTTC | CASSPRPDRKHYEQYF
TRBD1 | TRBJ2-2 | - | TRBV28 | TGTGCCAGCAGCACCGGGACAGAGAACACCGGGGAGCTGTTTTTT | CASSTGTENTGELFF
TRBD1 | TRBJ2-7 | - | TRBV11-2 | TGTGCCAGCAGCCCACCGACAGGGATCGAGCAGTACTTC | CASSPPTGIEQYF
TRBD1 | TRBJ1-2 | - | TRBV7-9 | TGTGCCAGCAGCCTCCGGACAGGGAGTCTCGATGGCTACACCTTC | CASSLRTGSLDGYTF
TRBD2 | TRBJ2-1 | - | TRBV29-1 | TGCAGCGTTGAGGGCGGGAGGAATAGGAATGAGCAGTTCTTC | CSVEGGRNRNEQFF
- | TRBJ1-5 | - | TRBV21-1 | TGTGCCAGCAGCAAAGTGTCAGGCTCCCCGGCAAGCAATCAGCCCCAGCATTTT | CASSKVSGSPASNQPQHF
TRBD2 | TRBJ2-3 | - | TRBV5-6 | TGTGCCAGCAGCTTACTTGGACTAGCGGAGGGCACAGATACGCAGTATTTT | CASSLLGLAEGTDTQYF
TRBD2 | TRBJ2-2 | - | TRBV9 | TGTGCCAGCACCGTCGGGACTAGCGGGAGAGGCACCGGGGAGCTGTTTTTT | CASTVGTSGRGTGELFF
- | TRBJ1-5 | once | TRBV5-8 | TGTGCCAGCAGCTTTTCCGATAGCAATCAGCCCCAGCATTTT | CASSFSDSNQPQHF
TRBD2 | TRBJ2-7 | - | TRBV2 | TGTGCCAGCAGCCTGATTTCTAGCGGGAGTTACGAGCAGTACTTC | CASSLISSGSYEQYF
- | TRBJ2-7 | - | TRBV5-4 | TGTGCCAGCACCGACTCTGTCTACGAGCAGTACTTC | CASTDSVYEQYF
- | TRBJ1-1 | - | TRBV4-1 | TGCGCCAGCAGCCAAGCTTTCAACACTGAAGCTTTCTTT | CASSQAFNTEAFF
- | TRBJ2-2 | - | TRBV5-6 | TGTGCCAGCAGCTTCTTTGCGGATGTGAACACCGGGGAGCTGTTTTTT | CASSFFADVNTGELFF
- | TRBJ1-2 | - | TRBV29-1 | TGCAGCGTTGAAGATAAAGGGGCGGGCTATGGCTACACCTTC | CSVEDKGAGYGYTF
TRBD2 | TRBJ2-7 | - | TRBV27 | TGTGCCAGCAGTGTCAAAGCGGGAGGTTCCTACGAGCAGTACTTC | CASSVKAGGSYEQYF
- | TRBJ2-3 | - | TRBV9 | TGTGCCAGCACCGAGTGGGGGAACGCGGCAGATACGCAGTATTTT | CASTEWGNAADTQYF
- | TRBJ2-5 | - | TRBV7-9 | TGTGCCAGCAGCTTAGCCGGCCTCGGCGGGCTGGGAGAGACCCAGTACTTC | CASSLAGLGGLGETQYF
TRBD2 | TRBJ2-7 | - | TRBV7-8 | TGTGCCAGCAGCCCCTCGACTAGCGGGAGAGGATACGAGCAGTACTTC | CASSPSTSGRGYEQYF
- | TRBJ2-1 | - | TRBV5-1 | TGCGCCAGCAGCTTGGCCGAGGGAGTTCGCGCCAATGAGCAGTTCTTC | CASSLAEGVRANEQFF
TRBD1 | TRBJ1-6 | - | TRBV11-2 | TGTGCCACTCATCGACAGGGGGCAGGTTCACCCCTCCACTTT | CATHRQGAGSPLHF
- | TRBJ1-6 | - | TRBV27 | TGTGCCAGCAGTCCCGCGGGGCCCGGGCCCCTCCACTTT | CASSPAGPGPLHF
- | TRBJ1-1 | - | TRBV13 | TGTGCCAGCAGCTTAGGGTCTTTGGGTGAAGCTTTCTTT | CASSLGSLGEAFF
TRBD1 | TRBJ2-2 | - | TRBV4-1 | TGCGCCAGCAGCCACACAGGGGGGACCGGGGAGCTGTTTTTT | CASSHTGGTGELFF
- | TRBJ2-2 | - | TRBV30 | TGTGCCTGGAGTCGGAGGGAAACCGGGGAGCTGTTTTTT | CAWSRRETGELFF
- | TRBJ1-2 | - | TRBV13 | TGTGCCAGCAGCTCAGAGTCAATAACAGGGCGCGGGGCTAACTATGGCTACACCTTC | CASSSESITGRGANYGYTF
- | TRBJ2-5 | - | TRBV19 | TGTGCCAGTAGTATCGCAGACAGCCAAGAGACCCAGTACTTC | CASSIADSQETQYF
TRBD1 | TRBJ2-3 | once | TRBV4-3 | TGCGCCAGCAGCCAAGGGGGGACAGCTAGCACAGATACGCAGTATTTT | CASSQGGTASTDTQYF
- | TRBJ2-1 | - | TRBV27 | TGTGCCAGCAGTTTACCTGGCTCCTACAATGAGCAGTTCTTC | CASSLPGSYNEQFF
TRBD2 | TRBJ2-3 | - | TRBV9 | TGTGCCAGCAGCGTTAGCGGGACGGGCACAGATACGCAGTATTTT | CASSVSGTGTDTQYF
- | TRBJ2-7 | - | TRBV7-2 | TGTGCCAGCAGCGAGCAGCCCGGGCGTCCCTACGAGCAGTACTTC | CASSEQPGRPYEQYF
- | TRBJ2-7 | - | TRBV6-6 | TGTGCCAGCAGCTACGATCCGGGCTACGAGCAGTACTTC | CASSYDPGYEQYF
- | TRBJ1-2 | - | TRBV10-3 | TGTGCCATCCCGGCCCAGGACAGCTATGGCTACACCTTC | CAIPAQDSYGYTF
- | TRBJ1-3 | - | TRBV10-3 | TGTGCCATCAGTGATACAGGCCCAAGCTCTGGAAACACCATATATTTT | CAISDTGPSSGNTIYF
- | TRBJ2-2 | - | TRBV5-4 | TGTGCCAGCAGCTCGGAGGCCGGGGAGCTGTTTTTT | CASSSEAGELFF